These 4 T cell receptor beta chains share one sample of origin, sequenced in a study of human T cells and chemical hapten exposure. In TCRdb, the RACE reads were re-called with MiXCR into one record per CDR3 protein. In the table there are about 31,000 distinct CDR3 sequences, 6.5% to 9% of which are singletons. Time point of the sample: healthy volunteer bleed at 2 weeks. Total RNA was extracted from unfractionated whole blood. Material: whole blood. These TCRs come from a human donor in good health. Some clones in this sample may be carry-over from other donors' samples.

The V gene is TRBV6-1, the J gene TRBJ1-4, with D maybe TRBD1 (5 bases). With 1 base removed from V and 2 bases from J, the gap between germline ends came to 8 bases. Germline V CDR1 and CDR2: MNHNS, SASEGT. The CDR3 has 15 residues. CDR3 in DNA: TGTGCCAGCAGTGAAGAGGGGTTCACTAATGAAAAACTGTTTTTT. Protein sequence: CASSEEGFTNEKLFF.

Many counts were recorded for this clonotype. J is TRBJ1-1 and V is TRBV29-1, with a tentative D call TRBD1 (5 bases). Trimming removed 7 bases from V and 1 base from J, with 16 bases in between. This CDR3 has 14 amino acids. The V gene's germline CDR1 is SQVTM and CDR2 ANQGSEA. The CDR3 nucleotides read TGCAGCGCTAAGAACTTCAGGGCGAACACTGAAGCTTTCTTT. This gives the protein CSAKNFRANTEAFF.

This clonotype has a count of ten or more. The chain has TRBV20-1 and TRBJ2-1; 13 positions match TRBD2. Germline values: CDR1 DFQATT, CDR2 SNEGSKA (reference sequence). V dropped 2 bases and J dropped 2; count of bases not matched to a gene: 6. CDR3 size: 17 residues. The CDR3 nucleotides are TGCAGTGCTAGATCACTAGCGGGAGGGGTAGCCTACAATGAGCAGTTCTTC. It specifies CSARSLAGGVAYNEQFF.

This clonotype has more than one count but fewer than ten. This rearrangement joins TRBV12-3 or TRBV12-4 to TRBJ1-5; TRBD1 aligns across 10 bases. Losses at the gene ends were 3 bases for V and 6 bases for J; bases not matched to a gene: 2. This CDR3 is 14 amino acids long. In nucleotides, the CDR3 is TGTGCCAGCAGTTTGGGACAGGGGCTTCAGCCCCAGCATTTT. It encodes CASSLGQGLQPQHF.